This is a list of T cell receptor beta chains from one sample in a study of cytotoxic CD8 clonotypes in ibrutinib-treated CLL. Sequencing was performed with immunoSEQ multiplex PCR; in TCRdb, only in-frame clones are kept and a portion is missing. The table lists some 140,000 clones, approximately 90% of them singletons. This material consisted of PBMCs, taken after 12 months of ibrutinib treatment. Receptors originate from a human donor with chronic lymphocytic leukemia. The CDR3 runs from the conserved cysteine through the conserved F or W. The D gene is left open where the match is weak. Not all rows give a size; the values are once, few, many and, for expanded clones, a class.

j_call | v_call | clone_size | d_call | cdr3_nt | cdr3_aa
TRBJ2-2 | TRBV29-1 | - | - | TGCAGCGCTCACGAGAACACCGGGGAGCTGTTTTTT | CSAHENTGELFF
TRBJ1-5 | TRBV4-2 | - | - | TGTGCCAGCAGCCAAGAGACAGATCAAAGTCAGCCCCAGCATTTT | CASSQETDQSQPQHF
TRBJ2-5 | TRBV9 | - | - | TGTGCCAGCAGCGTAAGATCGTACAGTGGGGAACAAGAGACCCAGTACTTC | CASSVRSYSGEQETQYF
TRBJ2-3 | TRBV27 | - | TRBD1 | TGTGCCAGCAGTTTATCGAGGGACAGTACCACAGATACGCAGTATTTT | CASSLSRDSTTDTQYF
TRBJ1-1 | TRBV28 | - | - | TGTGCCAGCAGCTCTTATCTCGTTAGCTCTGAAGCTTTCTTT | CASSSYLVSSEAFF
TRBJ1-2 | TRBV25-1 | once | - | TGTGCCAGCAGTGAGTCTCACCCGGGAGGGAGCTATGGCTACACCTTC | CASSESHPGGSYGYTF
TRBJ1-1 | TRBV6-6 | - | TRBD1 | TGTGCCAGCAGTGCTCCTGACAGGGGAATGAACACTGAAGCTTTCTTT | CASSAPDRGMNTEAFF
TRBJ2-7 | TRBV9 | - | - | TGTGCCAGCAGCGCCCGGGAACAGGGCATGACCTACGAGCAGTACTTC | CASSAREQGMTYEQYF
TRBJ2-5 | TRBV10-3 | - | - | TGTGCCATCAGATCAGGGGAGCAAGAGACCCAGTACTTC | CAIRSGEQETQYF
TRBJ1-2 | TRBV7-9 | - | - | TGTGCCAGCAGCTTAATAGCAAGGTCGAATAACTATGGCTACACCTTC | CASSLIARSNNYGYTF
TRBJ1-2 | TRBV19 | - | - | TGTGCCAGTAGTATAACACAGATCTATGGCTACACCTTC | CASSITQIYGYTF
TRBJ2-7 | TRBV11-2 | once | - | TGTGCCAGCAGCCTGGATTCGTCCTACGAGCAGTACTTC | CASSLDSSYEQYF
TRBJ2-1 | TRBV18 | - | TRBD2 | TGTGCCAGCTCACACACCGGGACTAGCGGGGCTTCCTACAATGAGCAGTTCTTC | CASSHTGTSGASYNEQFF
TRBJ2-6 | TRBV11-2 | - | TRBD2 | TGTGCCAGCAGGCGCTCTCCGGGACTAGCGGGTTCTGGGGCCAACGTCCTGACTTTC | CASRRSPGLAGSGANVLTF
TRBJ2-1 | TRBV28 | - | - | TGTGCCAGCAGTCGATTTAGCTCCTACAATGAGCAGTTCTTC | CASSRFSSYNEQFF
TRBJ2-3 | TRBV2 | - | - | TGTGCCAGCAGGAGAGGGGCGGGCGCAGATACGCAGTATTTT | CASRRGAGADTQYF
TRBJ2-1 | TRBV21-1 | once | - | TGTGCCAGCAGCGGAGGGACTAGCGGGAGGTCTGGTGAGCAGTTCTTC | CASSGGTSGRSGEQFF
TRBJ2-7 | TRBV5-4 | - | TRBD1 | TGTGCCAGCAGCTCCCAGACAGGGGTCGACGAGCAGTACTTC | CASSSQTGVDEQYF
TRBJ2-5 | TRBV18 | - | - | TGTGCCAGCTCATCGGTGCAAGAGACCCAGTACTTC | CASSSVQETQYF
TRBJ1-1 | TRBV10-3 | - | TRBD1 | TGTGCCATCAGGGCAGAGGACAGGGGAAGGACTGAAGCTTTCTTT | CAIRAEDRGRTEAFF
TRBJ1-4 | TRBV18 | - | - | TGTGCCAGCTCACCGCTTCCCCAAGAAAAACTGTTTTTT | CASSPLPQEKLFF
TRBJ2-7 | TRBV4-1 | - | - | TGCGCCAGCAGCCAAACCCCGGGAGTAAACGGAGACGAGCAGTACTTC | CASSQTPGVNGDEQYF
TRBJ2-7 | TRBV6-1 | - | - | TGTGCCAGCAAAACCGTCCAGGCCTCTAACGAGCAGTACTTC | CASKTVQASNEQYF
TRBJ2-2 | TRBV25-1 | - | TRBD2 | TGTGCCAGCAGTCCCGGACTAGCGGGAACAGTAGGGACCGGGGAGCTGTTTTTT | CASSPGLAGTVGTGELFF
TRBJ2-3 | TRBV9 | once | - | TGTGCCAGCAGCGTAGACGACCACCGTGACACAGATACGCAGTATTTT | CASSVDDHRDTDTQYF
TRBJ2-5 | TRBV10-3 | - | TRBD1 | TGTGCCATCAGTGAGGCGAACAGGGGATTTTCTGAGACCCAGTACTTC | CAISEANRGFSETQYF